This is a list of T cell receptor beta chains from one sample in a study of blood T cell repertoires in COVID-19. Assay used: immunoSEQ multiplex PCR; TCRdb lists only in-frame clones, some missing. Here the sample spans about 200,000 clones, around 82% being singletons. The sequenced material came from peripheral blood. These receptors were taken from a human donor in a cohort sampled during active COVID-19. The CDR3 runs from the conserved cysteine through the conserved F or W. Expanded clones get a size class; other rows say once, few or many, or leave the size out.

v_call: TRBV7-8
clone_size: .
cdr3_aa: CASSLGQGMTTTQYF

v_call: TRBV29-1
clone_size: .
cdr3_aa: CSVNRGKDTEAFF

v_call: TRBV9
clone_size: .
cdr3_aa: CASSVGRQGGGQETQYF

v_call: TRBV4-3
clone_size: .
cdr3_aa: CASSQPGRGATDTQYF

v_call: TRBV19
clone_size: .
cdr3_aa: CASSIMGGTQHF

v_call: TRBV28
clone_size: .
cdr3_aa: CASSLRSEYTEAFF

v_call: TRBV29-1
clone_size: .
cdr3_aa: CSVRSGGEWETQYF

v_call: TRBV11-2
clone_size: once
cdr3_aa: CASSLGQGYGYTF

v_call: TRBV28
clone_size: .
cdr3_aa: CASIPPASALGRNEQFF

v_call: TRBV9
clone_size: .
cdr3_aa: CASSVDITDGIYGYTF

v_call: TRBV6-2/TRBV6-3
clone_size: .
cdr3_aa: CASSYLLGSGDTDTQYF

v_call: TRBV6-5
clone_size: .
cdr3_aa: CATQGAGNSPLHF

v_call: TRBV14
clone_size: few
cdr3_aa: CASSPYSGVRTDTQYF

v_call: TRBV2
clone_size: .
cdr3_aa: CASSSGTGNNQPQHF

v_call: TRBV12-3/TRBV12-4
clone_size: .
cdr3_aa: CASSPGQGNEQYF

v_call: TRBV3-1/TRBV3-2
clone_size: .
cdr3_aa: CASSQGTGAGANVLTF

v_call: TRBV27
clone_size: .
cdr3_aa: CASSFEGAVGEQYF

v_call: TRBV4-2
clone_size: .
cdr3_aa: CASSQEPSGSYEQYF

v_call: TRBV13
clone_size: .
cdr3_aa: CASSARDSYEQYF

v_call: TRBV27
clone_size: .
cdr3_aa: CASSFSGQPQHF

v_call: TRBV29-1
clone_size: .
cdr3_aa: CSATQGGNQPQHF

v_call: TRBV29-1
clone_size: once
cdr3_aa: CSARSDSMNTEAFF

v_call: TRBV28
clone_size: once
cdr3_aa: CASLGDRAISGNTIYF

v_call: TRBV5-4
clone_size: once
cdr3_aa: CASSSGTSGRESTDTQYF

v_call: TRBV7-2
clone_size: .
cdr3_aa: CASSLETTNEAFF

v_call: TRBV3-1/TRBV3-2
clone_size: .
cdr3_aa: CASSLDLESSYEQYF

v_call: TRBV28
clone_size: .
cdr3_aa: CASRRTVLQGLNYGYTF

v_call: TRBV19
clone_size: .
cdr3_aa: CASSIPGEVSYEQYF

v_call: TRBV19
clone_size: .
cdr3_aa: CASTSGRRGGYSTDTQYF